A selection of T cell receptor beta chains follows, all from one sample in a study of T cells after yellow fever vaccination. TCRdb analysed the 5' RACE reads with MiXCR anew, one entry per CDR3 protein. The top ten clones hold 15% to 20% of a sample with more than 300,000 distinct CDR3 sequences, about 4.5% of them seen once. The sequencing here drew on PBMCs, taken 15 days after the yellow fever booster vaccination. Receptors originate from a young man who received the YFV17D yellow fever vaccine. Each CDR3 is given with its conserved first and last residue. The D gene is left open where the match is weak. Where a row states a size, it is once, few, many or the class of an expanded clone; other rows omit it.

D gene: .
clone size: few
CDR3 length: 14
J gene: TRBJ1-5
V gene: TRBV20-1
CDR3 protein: CSARDDYEYQPQHF
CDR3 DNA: TGCAGTGCTAGAGATGATTATGAGTACCAGCCCCAGCATTTT

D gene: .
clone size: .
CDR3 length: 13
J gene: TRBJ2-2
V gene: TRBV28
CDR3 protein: CASKLANTGELFF
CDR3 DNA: TGTGCCAGTAAACTCGCGAACACCGGGGAGCTGTTTTTT

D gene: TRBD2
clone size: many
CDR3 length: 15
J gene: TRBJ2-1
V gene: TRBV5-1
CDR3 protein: CASSLSLAGSNEQFF
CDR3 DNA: TGCGCCAGCAGCTTGAGTCTAGCGGGGAGCAATGAGCAGTTCTTC

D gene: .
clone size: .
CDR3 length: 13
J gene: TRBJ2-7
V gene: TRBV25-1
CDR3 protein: CASTPDSAYEQYF
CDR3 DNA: TGTGCCAGCACCCCCGACTCAGCCTACGAGCAGTACTTC

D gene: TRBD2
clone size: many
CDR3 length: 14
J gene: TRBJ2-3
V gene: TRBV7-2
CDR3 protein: CASSPAGGVDTQYF
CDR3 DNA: TGTGCCAGCAGCCCTGCGGGGGGGGTGGATACGCAGTATTTT

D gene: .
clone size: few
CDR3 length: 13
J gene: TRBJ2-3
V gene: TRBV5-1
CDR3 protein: CASSSLSTDTQYF
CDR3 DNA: TGCGCCAGCAGCTCGCTAAGCACAGATACGCAGTATTTT

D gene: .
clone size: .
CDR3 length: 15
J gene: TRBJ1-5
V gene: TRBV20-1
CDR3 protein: CSARGSGYSNQPQHF
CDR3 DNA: TGCAGTGCTAGAGGTTCAGGATATAGCAATCAGCCCCAGCATTTT

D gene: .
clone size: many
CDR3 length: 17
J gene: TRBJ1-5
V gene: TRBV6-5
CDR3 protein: CASSPRGLLYSNQPQHF
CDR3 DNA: TGTGCCAGCAGCCCCAGGGGACTTCTATATAGCAATCAGCCCCAGCATTTT

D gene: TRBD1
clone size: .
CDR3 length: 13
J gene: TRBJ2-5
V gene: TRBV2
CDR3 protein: CAGSRDRGETQYF
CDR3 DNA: TGTGCCGGCAGTCGCGACAGGGGGGAGACCCAGTACTTC

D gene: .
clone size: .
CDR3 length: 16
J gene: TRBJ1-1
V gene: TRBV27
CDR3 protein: CASSLSTRLGNTEAFF
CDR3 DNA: TGTGCCAGCAGTTTATCGACTCGCCTCGGGAACACTGAAGCTTTCTTT

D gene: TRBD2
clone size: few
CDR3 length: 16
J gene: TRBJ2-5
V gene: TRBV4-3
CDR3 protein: CASSQGASGGPETQYF
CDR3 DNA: TGCGCCAGCAGCCAAGGGGCTAGCGGGGGTCCGGAGACCCAGTACTTC

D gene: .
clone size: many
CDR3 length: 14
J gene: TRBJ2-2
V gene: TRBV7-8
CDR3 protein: CASSLLANSGELFF
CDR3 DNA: TGTGCCAGCAGCTTACTAGCGAACAGCGGGGAGCTGTTTTTT

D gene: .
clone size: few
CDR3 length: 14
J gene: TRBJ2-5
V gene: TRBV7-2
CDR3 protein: CASSLASNQETQYF
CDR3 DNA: TGTGCCAGCAGCCTAGCGTCGAACCAAGAGACCCAGTACTTC

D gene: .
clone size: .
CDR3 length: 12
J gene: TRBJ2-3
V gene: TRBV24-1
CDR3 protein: CATGSGADTQYF
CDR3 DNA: TGTGCCACCGGATCGGGAGCAGATACGCAGTATTTT

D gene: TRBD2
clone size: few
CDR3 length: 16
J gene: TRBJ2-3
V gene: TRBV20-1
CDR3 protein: CSARAFGGRRIDTQYF
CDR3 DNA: TGCAGTGCTAGAGCATTCGGGGGGAGGAGGATCGATACGCAGTATTTT

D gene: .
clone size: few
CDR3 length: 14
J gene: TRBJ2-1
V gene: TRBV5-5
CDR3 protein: CASSLSPSHFEQFF
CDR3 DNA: TGTGCCAGCAGCTTGAGCCCCTCACACTTCGAGCAGTTCTTC

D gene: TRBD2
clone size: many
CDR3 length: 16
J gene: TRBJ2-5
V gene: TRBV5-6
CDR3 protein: CASSLGLAGRQETQYF
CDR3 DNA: TGTGCCAGCAGCTTGGGACTAGCGGGGCGCCAAGAGACCCAGTACTTC

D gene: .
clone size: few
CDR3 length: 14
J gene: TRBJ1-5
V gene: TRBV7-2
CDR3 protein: CASSFTRSNQPQHF
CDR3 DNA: TGTGCCAGCAGCTTTACACGGAGCAATCAGCCCCAGCATTTT

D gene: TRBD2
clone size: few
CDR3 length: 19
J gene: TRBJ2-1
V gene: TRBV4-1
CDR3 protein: CASSQVVQGTSGTYNEQFF
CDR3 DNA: TGCGCCAGCAGCCAAGTGGTACAGGGGACTAGCGGGACCTACAATGAGCAGTTCTTC

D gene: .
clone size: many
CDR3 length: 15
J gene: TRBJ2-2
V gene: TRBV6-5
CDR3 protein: CASSYGSSFAGELFF
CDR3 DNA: TGTGCCAGCAGTTACGGGTCGAGTTTCGCCGGGGAGCTGTTTTTT

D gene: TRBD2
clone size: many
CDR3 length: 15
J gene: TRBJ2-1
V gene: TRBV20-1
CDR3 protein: CSARHPAGGYNEQFF
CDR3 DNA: TGCAGTGCTAGACACCCAGCGGGGGGTTACAATGAGCAGTTCTTC

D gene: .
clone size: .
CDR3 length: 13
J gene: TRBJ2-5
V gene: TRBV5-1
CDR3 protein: CAIRVAAPETQYF
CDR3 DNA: TGCGCCATCAGGGTGGCGGCCCCGGAGACCCAGTACTTC

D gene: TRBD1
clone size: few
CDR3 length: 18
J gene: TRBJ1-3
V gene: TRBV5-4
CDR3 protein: CASSLGGQGPTAGNTIYF
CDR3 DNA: TGTGCCAGCAGCTTGGGGGGACAGGGACCAACGGCTGGAAACACCATATATTTT

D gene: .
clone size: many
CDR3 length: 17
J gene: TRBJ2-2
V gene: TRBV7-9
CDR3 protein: CASSFVEGEQETGELFF
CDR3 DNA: TGTGCCAGCAGCTTCGTAGAGGGGGAGCAGGAAACCGGGGAGCTGTTTTTT

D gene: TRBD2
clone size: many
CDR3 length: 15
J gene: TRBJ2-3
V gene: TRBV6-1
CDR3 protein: CASRTLAGGPDTQYF
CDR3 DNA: TGTGCCAGCAGGACCCTAGCGGGGGGTCCAGATACGCAGTATTTT

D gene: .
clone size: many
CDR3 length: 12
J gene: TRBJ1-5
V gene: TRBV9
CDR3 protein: CASSGGGQPQHF
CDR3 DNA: TGTGCCAGCAGCGGGGGGGGTCAGCCCCAGCATTTT

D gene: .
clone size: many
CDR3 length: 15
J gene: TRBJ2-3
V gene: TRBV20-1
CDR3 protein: CSARSGQGTTDTQYF
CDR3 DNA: TGCAGTGCTAGGAGCGGCCAGGGCACAACCGATACGCAGTATTTT

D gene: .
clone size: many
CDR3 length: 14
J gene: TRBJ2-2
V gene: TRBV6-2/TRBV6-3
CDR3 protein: CASSPGQITGELFF
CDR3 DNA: TGTGCCAGCAGCCCGGGACAAATCACCGGGGAGCTGTTTTTT

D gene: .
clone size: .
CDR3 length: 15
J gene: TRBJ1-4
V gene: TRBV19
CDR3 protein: CASSASLTTNEKLFF
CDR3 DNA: TGTGCCAGTAGTGCCTCACTGACAACTAATGAAAAACTGTTTTTT

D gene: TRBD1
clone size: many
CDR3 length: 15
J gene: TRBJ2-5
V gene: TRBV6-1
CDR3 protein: CASSEARTGAETQYF
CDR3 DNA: TGTGCCAGCAGTGAAGCAAGGACAGGGGCAGAGACCCAGTACTTC

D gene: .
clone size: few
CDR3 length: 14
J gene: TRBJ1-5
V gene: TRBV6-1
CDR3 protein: CASSVRGGYQPQHF
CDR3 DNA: TGTGCCAGCAGTGTCCGGGGGGGATATCAGCCCCAGCATTTT

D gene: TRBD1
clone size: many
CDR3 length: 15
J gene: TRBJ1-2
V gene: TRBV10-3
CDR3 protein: CAISESPGQGVGYTF
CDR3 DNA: TGTGCCATCAGTGAGTCCCCGGGGCAGGGGGTAGGCTACACCTTC

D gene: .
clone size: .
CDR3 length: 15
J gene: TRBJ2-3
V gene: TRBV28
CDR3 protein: CASTTPGDSTDTQYF
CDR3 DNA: TGTGCCAGCACTACTCCCGGGGACAGCACAGATACGCAGTATTTT

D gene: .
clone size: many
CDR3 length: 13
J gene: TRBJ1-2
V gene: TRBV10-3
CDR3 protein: CAISTTGNYGYTF
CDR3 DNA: TGTGCCATCAGCACAACAGGAAACTATGGCTACACCTTC

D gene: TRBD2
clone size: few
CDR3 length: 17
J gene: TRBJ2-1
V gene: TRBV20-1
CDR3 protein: CSASRLAGGPLRVEQFF
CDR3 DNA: TGCAGTGCTAGCCGACTAGCGGGGGGGCCGCTCCGGGTTGAGCAGTTCTTC

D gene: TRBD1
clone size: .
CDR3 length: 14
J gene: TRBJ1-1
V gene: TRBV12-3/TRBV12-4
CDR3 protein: CASSFWTGGAEAFF
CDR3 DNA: TGTGCCAGCAGTTTCTGGACAGGGGGCGCTGAAGCTTTCTTT

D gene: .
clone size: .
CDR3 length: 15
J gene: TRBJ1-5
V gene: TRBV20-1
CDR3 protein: CSARPQGNSNQPQHF
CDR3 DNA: TGCAGTGCTAGACCCCAGGGAAATAGCAATCAGCCCCAGCATTTT